These 2 T cell receptor beta chains came from one sample sequenced in a study of cytomegalovirus exposure and HLA in healthy donors listed by TCRdb under 2017. The library was produced with the immunoSEQ multiplex PCR assay. For the multiplex PCR, a mixture combining 60 forward primers for TCR Vbeta segments and 13 reverse primers for TCR Jbeta segments was used. Sourced from immuneACCESS, this table was stored by TCRdb with only in-frame sequences that have V and J called. A share of the clones is absent; for the studies checked, an unresolved V gene accounts for under half, and the remainder has no known explanation. This sample is represented by 150,000 to 200,000 clones; around four fifths of them were singletons. The ten biggest clones cover 9.7% of the sample. Sequencing was performed on PBMCs. The origin of the receptors is a man aged 18-30 years in good health and CMV-seropositive.

This clone was seen a single time. The rearrangement uses TRBV6-5 and TRBJ1-1, with 11 bases matching TRBD1. The J segment lost 4 bases and the V segment lost 11 bases, leaving 6 bases of the junction unmatched. Germline loops: CDR1 MNHEY, CDR2 SVGAGI. This CDR3 contains 13 residues. DNA for the CDR3: TGTGCCGCGACCGGGACAGGGGGCACTGAAGCTTTCTTT. It yields the protein CAATGTGGTEAFF.

The chain links TRBV7-2 to TRBJ2-1; D is possibly TRBD1 (6 bases). Deletions cut 1 base from V and 1 base from J, with 11 bases between. Looked up from germline, CDR1 is SGHTA and CDR2 is FQGNSA. CDR3 length: 16 residues. The CDR3: CASSLDRDASYNEQFF. The DNA for the CDR3 is TGTGCCAGCAGCTTAGACAGGGATGCATCCTACAATGAGCAGTTCTTC.